These 9 T cell receptor beta chains originate from one sample sequenced in a study of CD8 T cells in ankylosing spondylitis. TCRdb called the 5' RACE reads again in MiXCR, with one record for every CDR3 protein. The data show 450,000 to 550,000 distinct CDR3 sequences, roughly 5.2% seen once. Whole-study results and caveats: There was a TCR beta motif, made of eight highly homologous variants, that appeared characteristic of ankylosing spondylitis blood.

Antigens for these TCRs are unknown. Sequencing was performed on blood, either unsorted or a sorted T cell fraction (not recorded which). The receptors were sampled from a male donor with ankylosing spondylitis.

The chain combines TRBV11-2 with TRBJ2-1; 7 nucleotides align to TRBD1. After removal of 4 bases from V and 3 bases from J, the junction contained 3 bases not matched to a gene. Germline values: CDR1 SGHAT, CDR2 FQNNGV. The CDR3 totals 14 residues. CDR3 DNA: TGTGCCAGCAGCTCGTACAGGGGCTACAATGAGCAGTTCTTC. Protein sequence: CASSSYRGYNEQFF.

The table lists this clonotype with many counts. The J gene is TRBJ1-4, the V gene TRBV4-2; D uncertain. Trimming removed 0 bases from V and 6 bases from J, with 11 bases in between. CDR1 LGHNA and CDR2 YNFKEQ come from the germline V gene. The CDR3 extends over 15 amino acids. The CDR3 reads CASSQEIYTDEKLFF. The CDR3 DNA sequence: TGTGCCAGCAGCCAAGAAATATACACGGATGAAAAACTGTTTTTT.

There are many counts of this clonotype. The chain joins TRBV27 to TRBJ2-7, with D possibly matching TRBD1 (7 bases). This CDR3 has 14 residues. Germline CDR1 is MNHEY and CDR2 is SMNVEV (reference sequence). The V and J ends lost 5 bases and 5 bases respectively, with 16 bases between them. CDR3: CASSTRQGGHEQYF. The CDR3 DNA reads TGTGCCAGCAGTACACGGCAGGGGGGCCACGAGCAGTACTTC.

This clonotype was detected many times. V gene TRBV10-3 combines with J gene TRBJ2-2, with TRBD1 identical over 9 bases. Per germline, CDR1 ENHRY and CDR2 SYGVKD. The CDR3 length is 15 residues. V lost 11 bases, J lost 4 bases, and 11 bases stayed unmatched. The CDR3 nucleotides are TGTGCCGCCGCCGGGACAGGGCTATTCACCGGGGAGCTGTTTTTT. It is translated as CAAAGTGLFTGELFF.

This clonotype was recorded at least ten times. The gene calls are TRBV20-1 and TRBJ2-7; maybe TRBD1 (5 bases). CDR1 and CDR2 (germline): DFQATT, SNEGSKA (reference sequence). The CDR3 is made up of 12 amino acids. Trimming shortened V by 0 bases and J by 6 bases, and 9 bases separated the two germline ends. In nucleotides, the CDR3 is TGCAGTGCTAGAGATCAAGGGGCCGAGCAGTACTTC. Protein sequence: CSARDQGAEQYF.

This clonotype was seen at least ten times. The V and J genes are TRBV29-1 and TRBJ1-1; no firm D call. The germline V and J ends were trimmed by 5 bases and 1 base, with 8 bases remaining between them. Looked up from germline, CDR1 is SQVTM and CDR2 is ANQGSEA. The CDR3 is made up of 12 amino acids. CDR3 bases: TGCAGCGTTTTCCGTACGAACACTGAAGCTTTCTTT. Translating it yields CSVFRTNTEAFF.

Written as DNA, the CDR3 is TGCAGTGGGAGGAAAGGGAACCGTGAGACCCAGTACTTC. Its protein product is CSGRKGNRETQYF. V and J are TRBV20-1 and TRBJ2-5; possibly TRBD2 for D (5 bases). Germline V gene lookup returns CDR1 DFQATT and CDR2 SNEGSKA (reference sequence). With 7 bases removed from V and 5 bases from J, the gap between germline ends came to 17 bases. The CDR3 is made up of 13 amino acids.

There are many counts of this clonotype. This chain connects TRBV5-1 to TRBJ1-4; 9 nucleotides match TRBD1. The germline gives CDR1 SGHRS, CDR2 YFSETQ. The J segment lost 2 bases and the V segment lost 2 bases, leaving 10 bases of the junction unmatched. This CDR3 has 18 amino acids. CDR3 sequence: CASSFNTGGPSTNEKLFF. Written as DNA, the CDR3 is TGCGCCAGCAGCTTCAATACAGGGGGCCCCTCCACTAATGAAAAACTGTTTTTT.

The chain combines TRBV7-9 with TRBJ2-7, with D perhaps TRBD2 (5 bases). Looked up from germline, CDR1 is SEHNR and CDR2 is FQNEAQ (reference sequence). The CDR3 consists of 15 residues. Trimming took off 5 bases at V and 3 bases at J, with 17 bases between the two ends. CDR3 in amino acids: CASSPDRVRGYEQYF. In DNA, the CDR3 is TGTGCCAGCAGCCCAGACCGAGTCCGGGGCTACGAGCAGTACTTC.